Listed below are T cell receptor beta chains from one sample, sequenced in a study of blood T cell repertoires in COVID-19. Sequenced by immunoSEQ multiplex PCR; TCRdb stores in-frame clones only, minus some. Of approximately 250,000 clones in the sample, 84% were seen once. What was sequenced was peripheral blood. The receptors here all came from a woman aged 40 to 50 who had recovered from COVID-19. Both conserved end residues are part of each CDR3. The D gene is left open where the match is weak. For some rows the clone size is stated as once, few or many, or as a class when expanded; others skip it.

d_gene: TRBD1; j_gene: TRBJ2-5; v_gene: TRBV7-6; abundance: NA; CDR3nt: TGTGCCAGCAGCTTAGTTAGGCCAGGGGGTAACTTGAGATGGGAGACCCAGTACTTC; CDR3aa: CASSLVRPGGNLRWETQYF
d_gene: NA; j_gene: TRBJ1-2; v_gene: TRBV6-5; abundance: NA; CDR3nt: TGTGCCAGCAGTTACTCCCCAGGGTCTCACTATGGCTACACCTTC; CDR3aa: CASSYSPGSHYGYTF
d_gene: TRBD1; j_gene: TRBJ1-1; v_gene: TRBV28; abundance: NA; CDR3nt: TGTGCCAGCAGCCCCGGGACAGGGGGATGGACTGAAGCTTTCTTT; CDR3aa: CASSPGTGGWTEAFF
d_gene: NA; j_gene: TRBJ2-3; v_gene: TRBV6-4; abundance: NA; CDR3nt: TGTGCCAGCAGTGTACGCAACGGGGATACGCAGTATTTT; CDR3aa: CASSVRNGDTQYF
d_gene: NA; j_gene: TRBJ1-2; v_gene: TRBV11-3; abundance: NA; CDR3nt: TGTGCCAGCAGCTCTACCAACAGCTATGGCTACACCTTC; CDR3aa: CASSSTNSYGYTF
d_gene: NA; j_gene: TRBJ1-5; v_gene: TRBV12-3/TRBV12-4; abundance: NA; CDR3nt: TGTGCCAGCAGTTTAGACAGGGTTCAGCCCCAGCATTTT; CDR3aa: CASSLDRVQPQHF
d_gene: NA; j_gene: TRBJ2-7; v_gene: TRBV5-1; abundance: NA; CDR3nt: TGCGCCAGCAGCTTGTTTATAGGGGACGAGCAGTACTTC; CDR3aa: CASSLFIGDEQYF
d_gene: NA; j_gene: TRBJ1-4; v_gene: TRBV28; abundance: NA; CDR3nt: TGTGCCAGCAGTTCCCAGGGCGCCGGGGGAACTAATGAAAAACTGTTTTTT; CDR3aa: CASSSQGAGGTNEKLFF
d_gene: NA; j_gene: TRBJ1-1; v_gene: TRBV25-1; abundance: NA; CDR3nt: TGTGCCAGCAGTGAGGGAATTGACAGGTCGTTCGGTGTAACTTTCTTT; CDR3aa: CASSEGIDRSFGVTFF
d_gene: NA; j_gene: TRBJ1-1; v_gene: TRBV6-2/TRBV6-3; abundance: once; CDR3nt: TGTGCCAGCAGTTACTCGAGAAATCCGACAGAAAACACTGAAGCTTTCTTT; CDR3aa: CASSYSRNPTENTEAFF
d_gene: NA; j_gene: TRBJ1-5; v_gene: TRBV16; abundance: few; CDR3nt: TGTGCCAGCAGCCAATTTAATGTCAGGGGTCGGTGGAATCAGCCCCAGCATTTT; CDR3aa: CASSQFNVRGRWNQPQHF
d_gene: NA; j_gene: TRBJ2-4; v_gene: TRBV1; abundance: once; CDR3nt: TGCACCAGCAGCCAAGGGGCAGGGAAAGCCAAAAACATTCAGTACTTC; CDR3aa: CTSSQGAGKAKNIQYF
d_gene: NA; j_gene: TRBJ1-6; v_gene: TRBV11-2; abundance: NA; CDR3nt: TGTGCCAGCAGCTTAGGGGGGCTTAGTTCACCCCTCCACTTT; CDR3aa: CASSLGGLSSPLHF
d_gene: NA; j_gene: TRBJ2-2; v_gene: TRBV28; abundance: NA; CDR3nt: TGTGCCAGCAGTGATTGGACAGACAACACCGGGGAGCTGTTTTTT; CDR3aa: CASSDWTDNTGELFF
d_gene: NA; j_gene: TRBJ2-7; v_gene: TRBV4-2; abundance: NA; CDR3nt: TGTGCCAGCAGCCAAGATGGCGCCCAGCGAGCCGAGCAGTACTTC; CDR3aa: CASSQDGAQRAEQYF
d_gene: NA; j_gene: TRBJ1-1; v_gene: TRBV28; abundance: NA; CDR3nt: TGTGCCAGCATGGGCCCCCCCGTCCTGAACACTGAAGCTTTCTTT; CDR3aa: CASMGPPVLNTEAFF
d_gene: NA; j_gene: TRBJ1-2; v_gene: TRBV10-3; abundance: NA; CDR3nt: TGTGCCATCAGTGAGACTTCAGGGGCCCCGCTATTCTATGGCTACACCTTC; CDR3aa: CAISETSGAPLFYGYTF